These 18 T cell receptor beta chains were sequenced from one sample in a study of sequential checkpoint blockade in melanoma. Using immunoSEQ multiplex PCR, the repertoire was profiled, and TCRdb retains in-frame clones only, with some absent. The sample shows more than 15,000 clones, around 92% of them seen only once. The treatment was: randomized to nivolumab then ipilimumab (arm A) or the reverse (arm B). This sample comprised CD8+ T cells sorted from blood (inferred from file names), obtained from a patient given nivolumab and ipilimumab in sequence. The receptors were gathered from a human donor with melanoma.

V gene TRBV27 combines with J gene TRBJ2-7; 11 nucleotides match TRBD2. The CDR3 has 17 amino acids. Germline V gene lookup returns CDR1 MNHEY and CDR2 SMNVEV (reference sequence). V shed 5 bases and J 2 bases; nucleotides not matched to a gene: 11. The chain's CDR3 is CASSQKGLAALPYEQYF. In DNA form, the CDR3 reads TGTGCCAGCAGTCAGAAGGGACTAGCGGCGTTACCCTACGAGCAGTACTTC.

CDR3 region: CARRYRGGHEQYF. In nucleotides, the CDR3 is TGTGCCCGCCGTTACAGGGGTGGGCACGAGCAGTACTTC. V usage is TRBV19 and J usage is TRBJ2-7; 7 nucleotides align to TRBD1. The CDR3 totals 13 residues. The V gene end was trimmed by 11 bases and the J gene end by 5 bases; junction bases not matched to a gene: 12. Per the germline V gene, CDR1 is LNHDA and CDR2 is SQIVND (reference sequence).

The chain carries TRBV2 and TRBJ2-7, with D maybe TRBD2 (6 bases). This CDR3 spans 15 amino acids. Germline V gene data show CDR1 as SNHLY and CDR2 as FYNNEI. V lost 7 bases and J 0 bases, leaving 16 bases between the germline ends. CDR3 amino acids: CASKLGVADSYEQYV. In nucleotides, the CDR3 is TGTGCCAGCAAGCTAGGGGTAGCGGACTCCTACGAGCAGTACGTC.

This clone was picked up one time. The chain joins TRBV6-1 to TRBJ1-1; the D is unclear. V was shortened by 7 bases and J by 5 bases, with 11 bases between the two germline ends. The CDR3 contains 12 residues. Germline loops: CDR1 MNHNS, CDR2 SASEGT. For the CDR3, the DNA is TGTGCCAGCACCTATAGAGGGACTGAAGCTTTCTTT. Translated: CASTYRGTEAFF.

This clone was detected only once. CDR3 nucleotides: TGCGCCAGCAGCCAAGCTATGGAGTGGCCTGAAGCTTTCTTT. Protein: CASSQAMEWPEAFF. This chain joins TRBV4-3 and TRBJ1-1; D unresolved. The CDR3 length is 14 residues. CDR1 is LGHNA, CDR2 YSLEER, per germline. Between the trimmed V and J ends, which lost 1 base and 6 bases, there was a span of 12 bases.

This clone was seen a single time. CDR3 sequence (DNA): TGTGCCAGCAGTGCTTCGACAGGCGCCACTATGCCCCTCCACTTT. Translating it yields CASSASTGATMPLHF. The J gene is TRBJ1-6, the V gene TRBV9; D is possibly TRBD1 (6 bases). The germline CDR1 and CDR2 sequences are SGDLS and YYNGEE. The CDR3 runs 15 residues. The V and J ends lost 5 bases and 13 bases respectively, with 22 bases between them. The complete variable domain, with remaining parts taken from reference TRBV9 and TRBJ1-6, reads DSGVTQTPKHLITATGQRVTLRCSPRSGDLSVYWYQQSLDQGLQFLIQYYNGEERAKGNILERFSAQQFPDLHSELNLSSLELGDSALYFCASSASTGATMPLHFGNGTRLTVT.

This chain connects TRBV10-1 to TRBJ2-7; 13 bases align to TRBD2. CDR1 is WNHNN, CDR2 SYGVQD, per germline (reference sequence). J lost 0 bases, V lost 8 bases, and 4 bases had no gene match. The CDR3 is 15 amino acids. The CDR3 nucleotides read TGCGCCAGCTATGGGACTAGCGGGATCTCCTACGAGCAGTACTTC. It encodes CASYGTSGISYEQYF.

The chain is built from TRBV7-8 and TRBJ2-7; TRBD1 might be the D (5 bases). The V gene lost 1 base and the J gene lost 3 bases, with 13 bases spanning the gap. Germline V gene data show CDR1 as SGHVS and CDR2 as FQNEAQ. The CDR3 has 15 amino acids. DNA for the CDR3: TGTGCCAGCAGCTTAGAAATAGGGGCCTTCTACGAGCAGTACTTC. It encodes CASSLEIGAFYEQYF.

The chain recombines TRBV5-1 with TRBJ2-1, with 7 bases matching TRBD1. The ends lost 4 bases at V and 7 bases at J; junction bases unmatched: 14. Per germline, CDR1 SGHRS and CDR2 YFSETQ. The CDR3 contains 16 residues. The DNA of the CDR3 is TGCGCCAGCAGCACGGGGACAGCCCGAGTCTTGAATGAGCAGTTCTTC. Encoded protein: CASSTGTARVLNEQFF. The variable domain in full, with the rest retrieved from reference TRBV5-1 and TRBJ2-1, is KAGVTQTPRYLIKTRGQQVTLSCSPISGHRSVSWYQQTPGQGLQFLFEYFSETQRNKGNFPGRFSGRQFSNSRSEMNVSTLELGDSALYLCASSTGTARVLNEQFFGPGTRLTVL.

In DNA form, the CDR3 reads TGTCTAAGTTACTCTGGAAACACCATATATTTT. This gives the protein CLSYSGNTIYF. The rearrangement joins TRBV19 to TRBJ1-3; no clear D gene. CDR1 and CDR2 from the germline V gene are LNHDA and SQIVND (reference sequence). This CDR3 region has 11 residues. Looking up the rest from reference TRBV19 and TRBJ1-3 gives the full variable domain: DGGITQSPKYLFRKEGQNVTLSCEQNLNHDAMYWYRQDPGQGLRLIYYSQIVNDFQKGDIAEGYSVSREKKESFPLTVTSAQKNPTAFYLCLSYSGNTIYFGEGSWLTVV.

About this clone itself: This same CDR3 is encoded by further DNA sequences in the sample. DNA of the CDR3: TGTGCCAGCAGTTACGACAGGGATTACGAGCAGTACGTC. Its protein is CASSYDRDYEQYV. The J gene is TRBJ2-7, the V gene TRBV27; 7 bases are a match to TRBD1. CDR3 length: 13 residues. Trimming cost V 4 bases and J 4 bases; bases outside gene matches: 4. Per germline, CDR1 MNHEY and CDR2 SMNVEV (reference sequence).

The gene calls are TRBV7-9 and TRBJ1-1; 7 bases are a match to TRBD1. V was clipped by 4 bases and J by 4 bases; unmatched bases: 9. The CDR3 sequence is 15 residues long. CDR1 SEHNR and CDR2 FQNEAQ come from the germline V gene (reference sequence). CDR3 sequence: CASSSRDRVSTEAFF. The CDR3 DNA reads as TGTGCCAGCAGCTCCCGAGACAGGGTCTCCACTGAAGCTTTCTTT. The full variable domain, its missing parts supplied by reference TRBV7-9 and TRBJ1-1, is DTGVSQNPRHKITKRGQNVTFRCDPISEHNRLYWYRQTLGQGPEFLTYFQNEAQLEKSRLLSDRFSAERPKGSFSTLEIQRTEQGDSAMYLCASSSRDRVSTEAFFGQGTRLTVV.

V gene TRBV25-1 combines with J gene TRBJ1-1, with D maybe TRBD1 (5 bases). The CDR3 is 13 amino acids. The V and J ends lost 2 bases and 4 bases respectively, with 8 bases between them. Germline CDR1 MGHDK, CDR2 SYGVNS. CDR3 amino acids: CASSEQGGTEAFF. Here the CDR3 DNA reads TGTGCCAGCAGTGAACAGGGAGGCACTGAAGCTTTCTTT.

V gene TRBV9 combines with J gene TRBJ1-3; D is ambiguous. From germline, CDR1 is SGDLS and CDR2 YYNGEE. Deletions cut 4 bases from V and 3 bases from J, with 11 bases between. This CDR3 is built from 14 residues. CDR3 loop: CASSPEGLGNTIYF. CDR3 nucleotide sequence: TGTGCCAGCAGCCCCGAGGGCCTTGGAAACACCATATATTTT.

The CDR3 bases are TGTGCCAGCAGTAGATACGTAGCTACATTGGCTCATCAGCCCCAGCATTTT. It codes for CASSRYVATLAHQPQHF. J is TRBJ1-5 and V is TRBV21-1. TRBV21-1 is recorded as a pseudogene. The CDR3 sequence is 17 residues long.

The chain links TRBV6-5 to TRBJ1-2; 9 bases are a match to TRBD1. The V gene's germline CDR1 is MNHEY and CDR2 SVGAGI. CDR3 length equals 14 residues. With 2 bases clipped from V and 5 bases from J, the junction kept 3 bases outside the gene matches. The CDR3 region has the DNA TGTGCCAGCAGTTACGGGGACAGGGATTATGGCTACACCTTC. Protein sequence: CASSYGDRDYGYTF.

The chain is built from TRBV9 and TRBJ2-7; 7 positions agree with TRBD2. With V trimmed by 2 bases and J by 0 bases, 5 bases remained unmatched. Looked up from germline, CDR1 is SGDLS and CDR2 is YYNGEE. The CDR3 sequence is 15 residues long. This CDR3 is CASSVSGGLSYEQYF. The CDR3 nucleotides read TGTGCCAGCAGCGTCTCGGGGGGACTCTCCTACGAGCAGTACTTC. The entire variable domain, with the rest obtained from reference TRBV9 and TRBJ2-7, is as follows: DSGVTQTPKHLITATGQRVTLRCSPRSGDLSVYWYQQSLDQGLQFLIQYYNGEERAKGNILERFSAQQFPDLHSELNLSSLELGDSALYFCASSVSGGLSYEQYFGPGTRLTVT.

The gene calls are TRBV7-9 and TRBJ1-4; D is possibly TRBD1 (5 bases). CDR1 SEHNR and CDR2 FQNEAQ come from the germline V gene (reference sequence). V dropped 2 bases and J dropped 8 bases, with 12 bases sitting between them. The CDR3 sequence is 14 residues long. The CDR3 coding sequence is TGTGCCAGCAGCTTATTCAGGGAGGACGAAAAACTGTTTTTT. This gives the protein CASSLFREDEKLFF.